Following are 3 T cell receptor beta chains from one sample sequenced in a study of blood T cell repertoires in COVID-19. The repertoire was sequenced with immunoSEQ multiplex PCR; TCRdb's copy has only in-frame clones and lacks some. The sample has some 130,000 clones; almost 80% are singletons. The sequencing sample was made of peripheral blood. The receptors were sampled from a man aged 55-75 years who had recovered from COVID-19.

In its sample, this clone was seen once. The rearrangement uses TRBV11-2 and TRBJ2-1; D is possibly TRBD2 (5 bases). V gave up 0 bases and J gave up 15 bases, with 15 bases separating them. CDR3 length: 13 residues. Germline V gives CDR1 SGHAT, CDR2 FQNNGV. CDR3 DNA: TGTGCCAGCAGCTTAGATCGAGCGGCCCCGTGGTTCTTC. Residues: CASSLDRAAPWFF.

CDR3: CASSRDRADDEQYF. The CDR3 nucleotides read TGTGCCAGCAGCCGGGACAGGGCAGACGACGAGCAGTACTTC. V is TRBV7-2 and J is TRBJ2-7; TRBD1 aligns across 9 bases. CDR3 length equals 14 residues. Trimming cost V 5 bases and J 5 bases; bases outside gene matches: 7. CDR1 is SGHTA, CDR2 FQGNSA, per germline.

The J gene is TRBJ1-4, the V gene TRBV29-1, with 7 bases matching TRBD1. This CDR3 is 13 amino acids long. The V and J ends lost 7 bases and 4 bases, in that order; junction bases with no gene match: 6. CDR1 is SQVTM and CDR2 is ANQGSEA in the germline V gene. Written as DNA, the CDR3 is TGCAGCGGTACCGGGACAGATAATGAAAAACTGTTTTTT. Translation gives CSGTGTDNEKLFF.